This TCR beta chain was identified in a study of control samples from healthy donors and cancer patients. Here immunoSEQ multiplex PCR was the method, and the copy in TCRdb shows in-frame clones only, minus some. The table includes 98,000 or so clones, approximately 80% detected once. The CDR3 length is 16 residues. The germline V and J ends were trimmed by 3 bases and 2 bases, with 16 bases remaining between them. Germline V gene sequence: CDR1 SGDLS, CDR2 YYNGEE. This clonotype was obtained from a man younger than 30 in good health. The specimen was blood. The V and J genes are TRBV9 and TRBJ2-3; TRBD1 might be the D (6 bases). The CDR3 loop reads CASSGGTTAYTDTQYF. The CDR3 DNA sequence: TGTGCCAGCAGCGGAGGGACAACGGCGTACACAGATACGCAGTATTTT.